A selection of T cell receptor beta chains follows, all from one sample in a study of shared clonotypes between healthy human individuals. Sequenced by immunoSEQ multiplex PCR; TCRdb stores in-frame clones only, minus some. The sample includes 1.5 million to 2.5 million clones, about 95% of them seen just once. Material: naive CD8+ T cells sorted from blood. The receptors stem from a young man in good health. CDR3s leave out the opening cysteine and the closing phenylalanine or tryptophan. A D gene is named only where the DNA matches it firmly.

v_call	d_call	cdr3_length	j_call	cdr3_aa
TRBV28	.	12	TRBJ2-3	ASSLGSPTDTQY
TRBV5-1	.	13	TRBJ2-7	ASSLDFLRGYEQY
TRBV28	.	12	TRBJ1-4	ASSLTRGYEKLF
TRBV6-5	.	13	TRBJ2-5	ASSYISSPQETQY
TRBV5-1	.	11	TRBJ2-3	ASSDWSTDTQY
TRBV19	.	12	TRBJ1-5	ASSMISGVEPQH
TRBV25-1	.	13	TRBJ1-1	ASSEPGTGGTEAF
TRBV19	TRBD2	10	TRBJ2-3	ASSLLADTQY
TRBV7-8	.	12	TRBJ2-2	ASRVPGATGELF
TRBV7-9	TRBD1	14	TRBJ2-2	ASSLGDSSYTGELF
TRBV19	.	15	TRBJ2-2	ASSIDLFGANTGELF
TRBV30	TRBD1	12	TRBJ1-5	AWSPGQGHQPQH
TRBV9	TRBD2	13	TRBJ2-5	ASSDPAGGKETQY
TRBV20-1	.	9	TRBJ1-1	SARVVTEAF
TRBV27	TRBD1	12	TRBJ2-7	ASSVWQGDYEQY
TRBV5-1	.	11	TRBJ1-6	ASRGREGSPLH
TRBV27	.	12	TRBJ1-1	ASSPITRVAEAF
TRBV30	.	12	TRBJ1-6	AWSPGAGAYPLH
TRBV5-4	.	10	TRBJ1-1	ASSFENTEAF
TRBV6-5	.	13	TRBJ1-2	ASSYSEGRVYGYT
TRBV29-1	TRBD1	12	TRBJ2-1	SVPDRGSYNEQF
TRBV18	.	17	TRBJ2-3	ASLTRDRGFSMETDTQY
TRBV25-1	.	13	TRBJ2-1	ASSDLRGAYNEQF
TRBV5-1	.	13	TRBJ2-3	ASSLRQVSTDTQY
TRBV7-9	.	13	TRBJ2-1	ASRPRADFYNEQF
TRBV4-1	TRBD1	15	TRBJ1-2	ASSQIGGQDVGYGYT
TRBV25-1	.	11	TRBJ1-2	ASSAGEDYGYT
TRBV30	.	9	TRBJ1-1	AWGGETEAF
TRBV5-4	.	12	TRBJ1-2	ASSLDRADYGYT
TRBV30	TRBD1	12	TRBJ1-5	AWSVQGFSQPQH
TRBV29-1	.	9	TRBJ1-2	SVAPTDGYT
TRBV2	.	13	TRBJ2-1	ACQEWDTSYNEQF
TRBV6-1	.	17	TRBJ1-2	ASSDTGTRVLEANYGYT
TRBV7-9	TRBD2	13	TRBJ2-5	ASSLGTSVQETQY
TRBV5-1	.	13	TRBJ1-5	ASSLGWGLNQPQH
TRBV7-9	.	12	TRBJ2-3	ASSRVYYTDTQY
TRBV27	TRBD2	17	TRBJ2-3	ASTRPGLAGGSCTDTQY
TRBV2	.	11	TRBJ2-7	ASSENGSYEQY
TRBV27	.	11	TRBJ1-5	ASSLAGLQPQH
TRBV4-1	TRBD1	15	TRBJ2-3	ASSHSPTGTFTDTQY
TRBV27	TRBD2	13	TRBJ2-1	ASTQLAGATNEQF
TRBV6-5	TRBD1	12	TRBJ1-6	ASSWDSSNSPLH
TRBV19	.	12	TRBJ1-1	ASSPAQGSPEAF
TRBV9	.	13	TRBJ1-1	ASSATTDMNTEAF
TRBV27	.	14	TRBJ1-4	ASSSHGGAWDEKLF
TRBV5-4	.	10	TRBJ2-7	ASSLAAGEQY